Below are 27 T cell receptor beta chains sequenced from a single sample in a study of response to subunit inactivated influenza vaccine. TCRdb itself ran the RT-PCR reads through MiXCR, one entry per CDR3 protein. The top ten clones hold around 7.3% of a sample with approximately 730,000 distinct CDR3 sequences, around 14% of them seen once. Sequencing used PBMCs from blood, obtained about 14 days before vaccination. The receptors derive from a man aged 50-60 years who received an inactivated influenza vaccine.

This clonotype showed up many times. This chain connects TRBV20-1 to TRBJ1-1, with D hard to call. This CDR3 comprises 12 residues. Germline V gene sequence: CDR1 DFQATT, CDR2 SNEGSKA (reference sequence). The V and J ends lost 2 bases and 1 base respectively, with 5 bases between them. The CDR3 region has the DNA TGCAGTGCTAGACCGGAGAACACTGAAGCTTTCTTT. Translation: CSARPENTEAFF.

This clonotype appeared many times. V gene TRBV28 combines with J gene TRBJ2-1; D is unresolved. This CDR3 contains 15 residues. Per the germline V gene, CDR1 is MDHEN and CDR2 is SYDVKM. V shed 5 bases and J shed 8 bases, with 19 bases lying between them. The CDR3 bases are TGTGCCAGCAGTGCTAACCGGGTCCTAGGAGATGAGCAGTTCTTC. It yields the protein CASSANRVLGDEQFF.

This clonotype was detected only a few times. The chain carries TRBV12-3 or TRBV12-4 and TRBJ2-7; D remains ambiguous. This CDR3 comprises 12 residues. The V and J ends lost 4 bases and 6 bases respectively, with 10 bases between them. CDR3: CASSSFISEQYF. The CDR3 DNA is TGTGCCAGCAGTTCTTTCATATCCGAGCAGTACTTC.

The rearrangement joins TRBV20-1 to TRBJ2-1; a weak D match, TRBD2 (6 bases). Trimming pared 0 bases from V and 5 bases from J, leaving 20 bases between. Germline lookup yields CDR1 DFQATT and CDR2 SNEGSKA (reference sequence). This CDR3 has 17 amino acids. The CDR3 DNA sequence: TGCAGTGCTAGAGATCGGAGCGGGCACTTCTTCGACAATGAGCAGTTCTTC. Protein: CSARDRSGHFFDNEQFF.

This clonotype occurred many times. This sequence joins TRBV7-8 and TRBJ2-6; 8 positions match TRBD1. The ends lost 5 bases at V and 3 bases at J; junction bases unmatched: 15. The CDR3 loop spans 19 amino acids. Per the germline V gene, CDR1 is SGHVS and CDR2 is FQNEAQ. CDR3 DNA: TGTGCCAGCAGCCGTAGACAGGGGTCCTGGTTAGGTGGGGCCAACGTCCTGACTTTC. Encoded protein: CASSRRQGSWLGGANVLTF. The full variable domain, in which reference TRBV7-8 and TRBJ2-6 provide the parts outside the CDR3, is GAGVSQSPRYKVAKRGQDVALRCDPISGHVSLFWYQQALGQGPEFLTYFQNEAQLDKSGLPSDRFFAERPEGSVSTLKIQRTQQEDSAVYLCASSRRQGSWLGGANVLTFGAGSRLTVL.

The CDR3 reads CASSLGVRQFF. CDR3 nucleotides: TGTGCCAGCAGTCTAGGGGTCCGGCAGTTCTTC. This rearrangement joins TRBV12-3 or TRBV12-4 to TRBJ2-1; D possibly corresponds to TRBD1 (5 bases). Trimming removed 5 bases at V and 12 bases at J, with 11 bases between. The CDR3 is 11 residues long.

This clonotype occurred a few times. The chain has TRBV27 and TRBJ2-7; D is possibly TRBD1 (5 bases). Germline CDR1 MNHEY, CDR2 SMNVEV (reference sequence). V was clipped by 0 bases and J by 3 bases, with 12 bases between them. The CDR3 contains 15 residues. CDR3 bases: TGTGCCAGCAGTTTATCCGCCACAGGTTTCTACGAGCAGTACTTC. This codes for CASSLSATGFYEQYF.

This clonotype showed up just a few times. The chain links TRBV4-3 to TRBJ2-1, with TRBD1 as a possible D gene (5 bases). Germline V CDR1 and CDR2: LGHNA, YSLEER. The germline V and J ends were trimmed by 1 base and 7 bases, with 11 bases remaining between them. The CDR3 spans 14 residues. The CDR3 nucleotides read TGCGCCAGCAGCCAAGGATCAGGGTTTAATGAGCAGTTCTTC. Amino acid sequence: CASSQGSGFNEQFF.

Many counts were recorded for this clonotype. The chain recombines TRBV10-3 with TRBJ2-2; 8 nucleotides line up with TRBD2. The germline CDR1 and CDR2 sequences are ENHRY and SYGVKD. J gave up 5 bases and V 6 bases, and 11 bases lay outside the gene matches. The CDR3 has 16 residues. The CDR3 DNA is TGTGCCATCAGCGCTCTAGCGGGCACGGGGACCGGGGAGCTGTTTTTT. Its protein is CAISALAGTGTGELFF.

This clonotype was seen only a few times. The chain is built from TRBV7-2 and TRBJ2-5; D remains ambiguous. V was shortened by 4 bases and J by 5 bases, with 14 bases between the two germline ends. CDR1 and CDR2 from the germline V gene are SGHTA and FQGNSA. There are 14 residues in the CDR3. This chain's CDR3 is CASSSLTVQETQYF. The DNA for the CDR3 is TGTGCCAGCAGCTCCTTAACGGTTCAGGAGACCCAGTACTTC.

The V call is TRBV6-2 or TRBV6-3, the J call TRBJ2-1; D is perhaps TRBD1 or TRBD2 (5 bases each). Trimming took 6 bases from V and 4 from J, leaving 13 bases between them. This CDR3 contains 14 residues. The germline V gene has CDR1 MNHEY and CDR2 SVGEGT. Here the CDR3 reads CASSSGRTYNEQFF. In DNA form, the CDR3 reads TGTGCCAGCAGCTCGGGACGGACTTACAATGAGCAGTTCTTC.

This clonotype was counted a few times. This rearrangement joins TRBV28 to TRBJ2-1; 7 bases are shared with TRBD2. The CDR3 length is 17 residues. V trimming: 6 bases; J trimming: 1 base; junction bases outside the gene matches: 12. Germline V lookup: CDR1 MDHEN, CDR2 SYDVKM. CDR3 loop: CASSPTLTSRSYNEQFF. The CDR3 DNA reads TGTGCCAGCAGCCCAACCCTGACTAGCCGATCCTACAATGAGCAGTTCTTC.

The rearrangement joins TRBV6-4 to TRBJ1-5; D is undetermined. With 5 bases removed from V and 2 bases from J, the gap between germline ends came to 25 bases. Germline CDR1 is MRHNA and CDR2 is SNTAGT. The CDR3 length is 19 residues. For the CDR3, the DNA is TGTGCCAGCAGTCACGCCCGGGAGCCGGCCGGGAGGCGCAATCAGCCCCAGCATTTT. Encoded protein: CASSHAREPAGRRNQPQHF.

This clonotype was observed a handful of times. In DNA, the CDR3 is TGTGCCAGCAGTCCGACAGGGGCCTCCTACGAGCAGTACTTC. Protein: CASSPTGASYEQYF. This sequence joins TRBV27 and TRBJ2-7; 8 bases agree with TRBD1. The CDR3 totals 14 residues. The V gene's germline CDR1 is MNHEY and CDR2 SMNVEV (reference sequence). With 5 bases clipped from V and 0 bases from J, the junction kept 3 bases outside the gene matches.

The table lists this clonotype with many counts. The rearrangement joins TRBV7-3 to TRBJ2-5; D perhaps matches TRBD2 (7 bases). The germline V gene has CDR1 SGHTA and CDR2 FQGTGA. Trimming removed 4 bases at V and 5 bases at J, with 11 bases between. There are 13 residues in the CDR3. In DNA, the CDR3 is TGTGCCAGCAGCTGGACTAGGGGGGAGACCCAGTACTTC. Amino acid sequence: CASSWTRGETQYF.

The sample holds a few counts of this clonotype. The chain has TRBV5-1 and TRBJ2-5, with TRBD2 matching 10 bases. This CDR3 has 17 residues. Looked up from germline, CDR1 is SGHRS and CDR2 is YFSETQ. V lost 2 bases to trimming and J lost 5 bases; unmatched junction nucleotides: 12. CDR3 protein: CASSFGLAGEVWETQYF. CDR3 DNA: TGCGCCAGCAGCTTTGGCCTAGCGGGGGAAGTTTGGGAGACCCAGTACTTC. Complete variable domain (other parts from reference TRBV5-1 and TRBJ2-5): KAGVTQTPRYLIKTRGQQVTLSCSPISGHRSVSWYQQTPGQGLQFLFEYFSETQRNKGNFPGRFSGRQFSNSRSEMNVSTLELGDSALYLCASSFGLAGEVWETQYFGPGTRLLVL.

V usage is TRBV5-1 and J usage is TRBJ2-5; 13 positions match TRBD2. The CDR3 covers 16 residues. V shed 3 bases, J shed 5 bases, and the junction held 7 bases outside the gene matches. Germline CDR1 is SGHRS and CDR2 is YFSETQ. The CDR3 loop reads CASSSGLAGVVETQYF. CDR3 bases: TGCGCCAGCAGCTCCGGACTAGCGGGAGTTGTTGAGACCCAGTACTTC.

The chain recombines TRBV11-2 with TRBJ2-2; D is unresolved. V was clipped by 1 base and J by 2 bases, with 8 bases between them. CDR1 and CDR2 (germline): SGHAT, FQNNGV. The CDR3 covers 15 residues. As DNA, the CDR3 is TGTGCCAGCAGCTTAGGGATGGGAAACACCGGGGAGCTGTTTTTT. This translates into CASSLGMGNTGELFF.

This clonotype was seen at least ten times. CDR3 loop: CASSLGGFTDTQYF. CDR3 bases: TGTGCCAGTTCGCTTGGGGGATTCACAGATACGCAGTATTTT. The J gene is TRBJ2-3, the V gene TRBV19; D is tentatively TRBD1 or TRBD2 (5 bases each). CDR1 and CDR2 (germline): LNHDA, SQIVND (reference sequence). The V and J ends lost 8 bases and 2 bases respectively, with 14 bases between them. This CDR3 is 14 amino acids long.

The chain carries TRBV29-1 and TRBJ2-4; D perhaps matches TRBD1 (6 bases). V shed 1 base and J shed 1 base, with 11 bases lying between them. Germline V gene data show CDR1 as SQVTM and CDR2 as ANQGSEA. The CDR3 runs to 15 residues. In DNA form, the CDR3 reads TGCAGCGTTGAAGCATGGCAGGGGGCCAAAAACATTCAGTACTTC. Amino acids: CSVEAWQGAKNIQYF.

The gene calls are TRBV29-1 and TRBJ1-1, with D uncertain. The CDR3 length is 12 residues. CDR1 and CDR2 from the germline V gene are SQVTM and ANQGSEA. V was pared by 3 bases and J by 8 bases, with 13 bases between. The CDR3 reads CSVDVVVGEAFF. The CDR3 nucleotides are TGCAGCGTTGACGTCGTCGTCGGAGAAGCTTTCTTT.

The rearrangement links TRBV12-3 or TRBV12-4 to TRBJ2-3, with a possible D match to TRBD1 (6 bases). The CDR3 sequence is 14 residues long. Trimming took off 3 bases at V and 4 bases at J, with 11 bases between the two ends. In DNA form, the CDR3 reads TGTGCCAGCAGTTTGTCTGACAGGCCAGATACGCAGTATTTT. This translates into CASSLSDRPDTQYF.

This chain connects TRBV24-1 to TRBJ2-1; unclear D gene. This CDR3 spans 13 amino acids. CDR1 KGHDR and CDR2 SFDVKD come from the germline V gene. Trimming took off 1 base at V and 10 bases at J, with 10 bases between the two ends. CDR3 sequence (DNA): TGTGCCACCAGTGATTTAAACAGCAGAGAGCAGTTCTTC. Its protein product is CATSDLNSREQFF.

This clonotype was recorded a few times. The V call is TRBV7-9, the J call TRBJ2-1; 8 bases are shared with TRBD2. Germline V gene data show CDR1 as SEHNR and CDR2 as FQNEAQ (reference sequence). V lost 1 base to trimming and J lost 12 bases; unmatched junction nucleotides: 5. There are 13 residues in the CDR3. The chain's CDR3 is CASSLDGTSRQFF. Here the CDR3 DNA reads TGTGCCAGCAGCTTAGACGGGACTAGTCGGCAGTTCTTC. Filled out from reference TRBV7-9 and TRBJ2-1, the complete variable domain reads DTGVSQNPRHKITKRGQNVTFRCDPISEHNRLYWYRQTLGQGPEFLTYFQNEAQLEKSRLLSDRFSAERPKGSFSTLEIQRTEQGDSAMYLCASSLDGTSRQFFGPGTRLTVL.

The chain is built from TRBV12-3 or TRBV12-4 and TRBJ2-1, with a tentative D call TRBD2 (6 bases). The CDR3 has 14 residues. V was pared by 7 bases and J by 0 bases, with 10 bases between. The CDR3 bases are TGTGCCAGCACGGAGGGAAGCTCCTACAATGAGCAGTTCTTC. It translates to CASTEGSSYNEQFF.

The chain is built from TRBV10-3 and TRBJ2-1; 9 positions match TRBD2. Germline trimming cut 6 bases from V and 8 bases from J; bases unmatched to any gene: 5. The CDR3 loop spans 13 amino acids. The V gene's germline CDR1 is ENHRY and CDR2 SYGVKD. Here the CDR3 DNA reads TGTGCCATCAGAGCCAAGCGGGAGGATGAGCAGTTCTTC. Amino acid sequence: CAIRAKREDEQFF.

This clonotype was counted ten times or more. This chain links TRBV6-1 with TRBJ2-7, with 9 bases matching TRBD1. Germline V gene sequence: CDR1 MNHNS, CDR2 SASEGT. Trimming at V came to 6 bases and at J to 3 bases, leaving 6 bases not matched to a gene. The CDR3 sequence is 14 residues long. CDR3 in DNA: TGTGCCAGCAGCAATCCGGGACAGGGCTACGAGCAGTACTTC. It yields the protein CASSNPGQGYEQYF.